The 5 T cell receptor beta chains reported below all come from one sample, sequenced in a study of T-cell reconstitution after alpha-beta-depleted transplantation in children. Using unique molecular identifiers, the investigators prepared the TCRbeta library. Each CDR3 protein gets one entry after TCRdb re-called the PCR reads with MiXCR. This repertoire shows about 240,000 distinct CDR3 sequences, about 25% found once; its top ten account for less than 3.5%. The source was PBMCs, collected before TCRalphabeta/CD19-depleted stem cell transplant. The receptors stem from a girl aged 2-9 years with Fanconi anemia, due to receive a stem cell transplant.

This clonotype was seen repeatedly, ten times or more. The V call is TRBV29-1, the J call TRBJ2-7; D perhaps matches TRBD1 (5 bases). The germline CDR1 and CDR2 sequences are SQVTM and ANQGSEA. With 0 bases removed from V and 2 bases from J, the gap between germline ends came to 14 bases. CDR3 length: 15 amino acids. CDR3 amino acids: CSVEDPDSLAYEQYF. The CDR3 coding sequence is TGCAGCGTTGAAGATCCAGACAGTTTAGCCTACGAGCAGTACTTC.

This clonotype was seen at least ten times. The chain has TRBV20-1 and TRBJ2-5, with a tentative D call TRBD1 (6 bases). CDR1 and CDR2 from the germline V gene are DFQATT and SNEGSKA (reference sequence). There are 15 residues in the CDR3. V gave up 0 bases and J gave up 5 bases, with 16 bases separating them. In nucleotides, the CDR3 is TGCAGTGCTAGAGATCCTTCGGCAGGGGTTGAGACCCAGTACTTC. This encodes CSARDPSAGVETQYF.

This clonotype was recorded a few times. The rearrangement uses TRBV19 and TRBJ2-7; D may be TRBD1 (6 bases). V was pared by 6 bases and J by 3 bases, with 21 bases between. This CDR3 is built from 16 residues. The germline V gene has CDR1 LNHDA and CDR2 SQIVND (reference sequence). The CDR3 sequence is CASSITGYGAVYEQYF. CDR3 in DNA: TGTGCCAGTAGCATAACAGGGTACGGAGCTGTCTACGAGCAGTACTTC.

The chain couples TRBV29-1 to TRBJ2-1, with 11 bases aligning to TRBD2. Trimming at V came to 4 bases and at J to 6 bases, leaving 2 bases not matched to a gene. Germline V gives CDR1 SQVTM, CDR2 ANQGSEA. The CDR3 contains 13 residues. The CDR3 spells CSVGSGGANEQFF. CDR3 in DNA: TGCAGCGTTGGTAGCGGGGGGGCCAATGAGCAGTTCTTC.

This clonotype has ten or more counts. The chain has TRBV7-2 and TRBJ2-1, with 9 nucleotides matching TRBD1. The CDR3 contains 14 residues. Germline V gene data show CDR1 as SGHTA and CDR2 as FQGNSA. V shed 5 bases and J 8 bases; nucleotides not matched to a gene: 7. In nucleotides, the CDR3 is TGTGCCAGCAGCCCCGGGACAGGGATCGATGAGCAGTTCTTC. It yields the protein CASSPGTGIDEQFF.